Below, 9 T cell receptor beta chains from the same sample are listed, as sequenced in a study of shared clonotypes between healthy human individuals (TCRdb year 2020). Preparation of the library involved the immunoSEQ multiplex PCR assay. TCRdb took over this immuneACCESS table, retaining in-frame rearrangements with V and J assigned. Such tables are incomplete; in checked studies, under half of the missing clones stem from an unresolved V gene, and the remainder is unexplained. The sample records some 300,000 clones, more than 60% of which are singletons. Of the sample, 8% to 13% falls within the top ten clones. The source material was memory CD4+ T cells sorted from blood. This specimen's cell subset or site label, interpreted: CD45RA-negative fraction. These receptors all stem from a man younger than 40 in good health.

The CDR3 protein is CASSYNQETQYF. DNA of the CDR3: TGCGCCAGCAGTTACAATCAAGAGACCCAGTACTTC. This rearrangement joins TRBV5-1 to TRBJ2-5, with D unresolved. This CDR3 spans 12 amino acids. Trimming pared 5 bases from V and 2 bases from J, leaving 7 bases between. In germline, CDR1 is SGHRS, CDR2 YFSETQ.

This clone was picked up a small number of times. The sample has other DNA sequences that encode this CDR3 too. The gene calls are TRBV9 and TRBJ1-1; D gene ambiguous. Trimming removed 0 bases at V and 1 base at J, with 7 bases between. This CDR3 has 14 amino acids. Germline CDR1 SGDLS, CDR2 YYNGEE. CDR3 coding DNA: TGTGCCAGCAGCGTAGGCCCGGAGAACACTGAAGCTTTCTTT. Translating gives CASSVGPENTEAFF.

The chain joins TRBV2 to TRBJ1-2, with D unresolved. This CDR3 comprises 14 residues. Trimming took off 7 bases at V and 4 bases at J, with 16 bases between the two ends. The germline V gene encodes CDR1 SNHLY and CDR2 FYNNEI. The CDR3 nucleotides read TGTGCCAGCATAATTCACCCTACCTCCTATGGCTACACCTTC. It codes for CASIIHPTSYGYTF.

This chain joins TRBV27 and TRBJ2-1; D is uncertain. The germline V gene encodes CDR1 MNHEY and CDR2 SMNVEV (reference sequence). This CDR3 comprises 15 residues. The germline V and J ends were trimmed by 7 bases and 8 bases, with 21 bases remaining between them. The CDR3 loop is CASTPLGPRVHEQFF. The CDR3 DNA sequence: TGTGCCAGCACCCCCCTCGGGCCAAGAGTCCATGAGCAGTTCTTC.

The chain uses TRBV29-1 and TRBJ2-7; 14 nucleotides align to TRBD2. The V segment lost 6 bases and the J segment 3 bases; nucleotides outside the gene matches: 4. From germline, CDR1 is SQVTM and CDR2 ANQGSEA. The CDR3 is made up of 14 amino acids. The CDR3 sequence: CSVKGLAGDYEQYF. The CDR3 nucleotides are TGCAGCGTAAAGGGACTAGCGGGAGACTACGAGCAGTACTTC.

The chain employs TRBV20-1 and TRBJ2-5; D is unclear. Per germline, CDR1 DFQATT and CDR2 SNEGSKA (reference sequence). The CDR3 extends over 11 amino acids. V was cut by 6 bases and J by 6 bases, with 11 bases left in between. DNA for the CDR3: TGCAGTGCGACCGTAGGGCAGACCCAGTACTTC. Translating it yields CSATVGQTQYF.

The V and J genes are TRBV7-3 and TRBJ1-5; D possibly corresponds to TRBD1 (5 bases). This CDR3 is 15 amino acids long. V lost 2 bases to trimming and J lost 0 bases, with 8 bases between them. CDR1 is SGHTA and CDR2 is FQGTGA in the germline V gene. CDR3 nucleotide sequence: TGTGCCAGCAGCTTATCCAGGGATAGCAATCAGCCCCAGCATTTT. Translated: CASSLSRDSNQPQHF.

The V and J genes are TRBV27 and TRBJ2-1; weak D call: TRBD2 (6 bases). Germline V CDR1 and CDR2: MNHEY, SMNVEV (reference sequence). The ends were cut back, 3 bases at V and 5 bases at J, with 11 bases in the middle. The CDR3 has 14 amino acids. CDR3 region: CASSFVGGNNEQFF. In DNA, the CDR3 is TGTGCCAGCAGTTTCGTCGGGGGAAACAATGAGCAGTTCTTC.

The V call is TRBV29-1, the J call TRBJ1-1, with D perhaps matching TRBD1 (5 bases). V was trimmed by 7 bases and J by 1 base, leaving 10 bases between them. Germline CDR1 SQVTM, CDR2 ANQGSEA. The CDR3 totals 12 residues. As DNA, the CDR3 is TGCAGCGGGAGACAGACGAACACTGAAGCTTTCTTT. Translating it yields CSGRQTNTEAFF.